These 13 T cell receptor beta chains were sequenced from one sample in a study of blood T cells in healthy people across ages. Using a J-beta primer mix together with a sample-barcoded 5' primer, a second PCR was run for roughly 6 to 12 cycles. TCRdb used MiXCR to reprocess the 5' RACE reads, holding one entry per CDR3 protein. The sample has over 1,500,000 distinct CDR3 sequences, about 49% seen once. Sequenced material: blood. These receptors all stem from a woman in her forties in good health.

This clonotype occurred once. The chain employs TRBV4-1 and TRBJ2-5; TRBD2 might be the D (6 bases). The CDR3 is made up of 17 amino acids. The germline CDR1 and CDR2 sequences are MGHRA and YSYEKL. Trimming took 3 bases from V and 2 from J, leaving 19 bases between them. The CDR3 coding sequence is TGCGCCAGCAGCCAGAGCCTTACCCCCGGGACTCAAGAGACCCAGTACTTC. Translating it yields CASSQSLTPGTQETQYF.

This rearrangement joins TRBV3-1 to TRBJ2-5; unclear D gene. Trimming removed 1 base at V and 4 bases at J, with 10 bases between. The CDR3 has 14 amino acids. Germline V gene lookup returns CDR1 LGHDT and CDR2 YNNKEL (reference sequence). Here the CDR3 DNA reads TGTGCCAGCAGCCAAGTCGGCCGCCCAGAGACCCAGTACTTC. It translates to CASSQVGRPETQYF.

The chain joins TRBV10-1 to TRBJ2-7, with 7 bases fitting TRBD1. Germline values: CDR1 WNHNN, CDR2 SYGVQD (reference sequence). The CDR3 consists of 14 residues. V was pared by 0 bases and J by 2 bases, with 1 base of the junction left unmatched. CDR3 nucleotide sequence: TGCGCCAGCAGTGAGTCAGGACAGGCCTACGAGCAGTACTTC. Amino acids: CASSESGQAYEQYF.

This clonotype turned up a few times. The chain recombines TRBV20-1 with TRBJ2-3; 12 nucleotides line up with TRBD2. Losses at the gene ends were 6 bases for V and 7 bases for J; bases not matched to a gene: 11. Germline CDR1 reads DFQATT; CDR2 reads SNEGSKA (reference sequence). The CDR3 has 15 residues. The CDR3 DNA reads TGCAGTGCCCAAAAGGGACTAGCGGGCCTACATACGCAGTATTTT. Protein sequence: CSAQKGLAGLHTQYF.

This clonotype was counted only a few times. The chain links TRBV12-3 or TRBV12-4 to TRBJ1-2; a possible D gene is TRBD1 (5 bases). There are 15 residues in the CDR3. The V end was cut by 5 bases, the J end by 5 bases, with 18 bases between. In DNA form, the CDR3 reads TGTGCCAGCAGTCCCCGGGACGGCATTCCTTATGGCTACACCTTC. Translated, it gives CASSPRDGIPYGYTF.

This clonotype was observed a handful of times. A read error is possible here, since a much larger clone lies one base away. This chain joins TRBV6-2 or TRBV6-3 and TRBJ2-5; D uncertain. Germline loops: CDR1 MNHEY, CDR2 SVGEGT. The CDR3 loop spans 12 amino acids. V lost 4 bases, J lost 4 bases, and 7 bases lay in between. CDR3 loop: CASSWWGETQYF. CDR3 coding DNA: TGTGCCAGCAGTTGGTGGGGAGAGACCCAGTACTTC.

This clonotype was counted between two and nine times. The V and J genes are TRBV11-2 and TRBJ2-5, with a possible D match to TRBD1 (6 bases). In germline, CDR1 is SGHAT, CDR2 FQNNGV. The V and J ends lost 5 bases and 2 bases respectively, with 18 bases between them. The CDR3 length is 16 residues. The CDR3 sequence: CASSPYLAGAQETQYF. Written as DNA, the CDR3 is TGTGCCAGCAGCCCATACCTGGCAGGGGCTCAAGAGACCCAGTACTTC.

This chain connects TRBV20-1 to TRBJ1-1; D unresolved. Per the germline V gene, CDR1 is DFQATT and CDR2 is SNEGSKA (reference sequence). The CDR3 length is 14 residues. V was pared by 6 bases and J by 0 bases, with 14 bases between. CDR3 protein: CSAPPRVVNTEAFF. The CDR3 DNA sequence: TGCAGTGCCCCCCCAAGGGTAGTGAACACTGAAGCTTTCTTT.

This clonotype was recorded a few times. J is TRBJ1-2 and V is TRBV6-5; tentative D call: TRBD1 (6 bases). The V gene's germline CDR1 is MNHEY and CDR2 SVGAGI. The V gene lost 0 bases and the J gene lost 12 bases, with 14 bases spanning the gap. The CDR3 has 13 amino acids. The CDR3 is CASSYSRGMGDTF. The CDR3 bases are TGTGCCAGCAGTTACTCAAGGGGGATGGGGGACACCTTC.

The chain couples TRBV7-9 to TRBJ2-4; possibly TRBD2 for D (6 bases). The DNA matches TRBJ2-7 better at its end, which makes the J call doubtful. Germline loops: CDR1 SEHNR, CDR2 FQNEAQ (reference sequence). There are 14 residues in the CDR3. CDR3 DNA sequence: TGTGCCAGCTCAGGGAACCACGGGGGCTACGAGCAGTACTTC. It yields the protein CASSGNHGGYEQYF.

This clonotype occurred once. This sequence joins TRBV10-3 and TRBJ1-1, with D uncertain. The CDR3 has 15 amino acids. V lost 0 bases to trimming and J lost 2 bases, with 10 bases between them. Looked up from germline, CDR1 is ENHRY and CDR2 is SYGVKD. CDR3 sequence (DNA): TGTGCCATCAGTGAGTCGAAGACCAGTAACACTGAAGCTTTCTTT. Protein sequence: CAISESKTSNTEAFF.

V usage is TRBV7-9 and J usage is TRBJ1-2, with 7 bases lining up with TRBD1. The CDR3 has 15 residues. The V segment lost 4 bases and the J segment 4 bases; nucleotides outside the gene matches: 9. Germline CDR1 is SEHNR and CDR2 is FQNEAQ (reference sequence). Here the CDR3 reads CASSSQGILTYGYTF. In DNA form, the CDR3 reads TGTGCCAGCAGCTCACAGGGGATTCTTACCTATGGCTACACCTTC.

This chain links TRBV27 with TRBJ1-2; 7 nucleotides line up with TRBD1. Germline V lookup: CDR1 MNHEY, CDR2 SMNVEV (reference sequence). Trimming removed 4 bases from V and 4 bases from J; junction bases left unmatched: 9. This CDR3 has 15 residues. As DNA, the CDR3 is TGTGCCAGCAGTTCAAGACAGGGTAGAGGCTATGGCTACACCTTC. This sequence encodes CASSSRQGRGYGYTF.